The subject of this entry is one T cell receptor (beta chain). In its sample, this clone was seen once. There is no known antigen for this receptor. Per-nucleotide qualities are absent, and no much larger clonotype sits a single base away. CDR1 and CDR2 are drawn from the germline V gene: SQVTM, ANQGSEA. Clipping removes 1 base from V and 2 bases from J, with 6 as the unmatched junction base count. The CDR3 goes from the cysteine to the phenylalanine over 15 residues. Of the read, only the CDR3 DNA is kept; its 45 bases are in frame from base 1. These data are taken from a study of cytomegalovirus exposure and HLA in healthy donors (dated by TCRdb to about 2017). Notes on the research overall: According to an earlier analysis of 550 to 700 of the donors, about 179 million T cells yielded roughly 110 million unique TCR beta sequences and 276 Gb of sequence data. Approximately 310 gigabases of sequencing data and about 92 million unique TCR sequences made up an early release that covered 500 to 650 HLA-typed donors. The genetic ancestry cluster associated with self-reported Caucasian donors included roughly 84% of the 398 genotyped donors. The aim of the study was to test whether cataloging public T cell receptors could identify signatures of past pathogen exposure. The T cell repertoires of roughly 660 subjects were profiled by immunosequencing and related to cytomegalovirus serostatus. Along with the roughly 670-subject first cohort, a separate validation cohort of 120 different subjects was used. High-throughput TCR immunosequencing, statistical association of individual TCRs with disease status, and machine learning were combined to predict cytomegalovirus infection status. To study patterns of TCR occurrence, a later analysis re-analyzed previously published TCR beta repertoires from just over 650 donors and added high-resolution HLA genotyping. In the later analysis, no new phenotypic data were used to find candidate immune exposures; instead, reliance was placed on TCR beta sequences and their occurrence across donors. In an earlier analysis of 500 to 650 of the donors, high-throughput TCR beta sequencing was used to judge whether each TCR beta V gene segment behaved as functional or pseudogenic. Donor age, sex, ethnicity and CMV serostatus were collected together with the repertoire data. In a later genetic analysis, genome-wide SNP genotypes for about 65% of the roughly 700 donors were used, and that subset was treated as a discovery cohort. All discovery cohort repertoires had been generated on a single sequencing platform. Both class I and class II loci were covered by HLA typing, at four-digit resolution. The number of typed donors differed by locus: roughly 629-640 for A, B, C, DRB1 and DQB1; 522 for DQA1; approximately 600 for DPA1; and around 470 for DPB1. Because of strong linkage in the cohort, five DR-DQ haplotypes were treated as single units for association and clustering. Among around 400 genotyped donors of the cohort, an average of around 250,000 unique TCR beta nucleotide sequences was sequenced per donor, of which 15% to 20% were non-productive. Findings and caveats that apply to the study as a whole: Only TCR beta chains were sequenced in this cohort, and the absence of alpha or paired-chain data limited detectable features. Linkage disequilibrium might explain the correlated functional status among segregating V segments, but an unknown experimental factor could not be ruled out. In a later analysis, about 17,000 TCR beta sequences were associated with specific HLA alleles at a false discovery rate of 0.05. When HLA alleles, especially DR and DQ, strongly co-occurred, attributing TCR associations to individual alleles was difficult. HLA typing was unavailable for some donors at each locus, so association tests used only the typed subset. An earlier analysis of around 600 of the donors showed that most TCR beta V segments appeared in productive rearrangements either about 87% or about 30% of the time, which broadly matched IMGT annotations. The 87-base-pair reads could not distinguish some IMGT-functional V segments, including TRBV6-2 and TRBV6-3, so those segments were excluded. According to a later analysis, parvovirus B19, influenza, CMV and Epstein-Barr virus appeared linked to several top co-occurrence clusters. A further reported finding was that TCR beta sequences accurately predicted the HLA-A and HLA-B alleles for most subjects in the first cohort. Roughly uniform sequencing depth across donors was assumed in presence/absence analyses, although this assumption may not hold. According to the authors, the approach could potentially be generalized to other disease states and immunological phenotypes. Most TCR sequences were seen in very few donors, while some public TCRs were found in many individuals. About 15 rarely observed V segments, including chromosome 9 orphons, were excluded from the earlier analysis of several hundred of the donors because counts were too low. The classifier was reported to diagnose cytomegalovirus status with high specificity and sensitivity in both the original cohort and the validation cohort. Compared with equally common non-associated chains, HLA-associated TCR beta chains in a later analysis were more clonally expanded and had lower generation probabilities. An association between a missense DCLRE1C variant and V-gene and J-gene trimming of TCR beta chains was found in a later genetic analysis and replicated in an independent cohort. A group of highly shared sequence variants was considered likely to be a technical artifact of the sequencing pipeline. A later analysis found that most CMV-associated TCR beta chains appeared HLA-restricted, with HLA associations seemingly driven largely by CMV exposure. A later analysis found that TCR association rates varied across HLA loci, with DRB1 alleles showing the most associated TCRs and HLA-C alleles the fewest. A total of about 180 TCR beta chains were listed by the study as associated with cytomegalovirus. Immune exposure information for the cohort was limited to CMV serostatus. A later genetic analysis reported fewer N-insertions in productive TCRs among donors in an Asian-associated ancestry cluster than the roughly 690-donor mean. A few of the identified cytomegalovirus-associated TCR beta chains were confirmed in vitro to be specific for cytomegalovirus antigens.

The library was obtained by the immunoSEQ multiplex PCR assay. For the multiplex PCR, a mixture combining 60 forward primers for TCR Vbeta segments and 13 reverse primers for TCR Jbeta segments was used. Amplification of the CDR3 region of rearranged TCR beta genes was performed with a multiplex PCR assay on genomic DNA. The amplified TCR beta libraries were sequenced on the Illumina HiSeq System as 87-base-pair reads. The original pipeline was this. In a later analysis, tens of millions of unique TCR beta chains were counted across the 500 to 850 repertoires, and approximately 9.9 million of these chains were shared by at least two donors. Raw reads were error-corrected and collapsed into unique sequences by a nearest-neighbor algorithm in which closely related sequences were merged to remove PCR and sequencing errors. To assign V, D and J gene segments, CDR3 sequences were aligned to IMGT reference sequences. For a sequence to be retained, a match of at least six nucleotides was required to both a V gene segment and a J gene segment. Rearrangements were classified as productive when the CDR3 lacked stop codons and remained in frame with V and J, and all other rearrangements were classified as non-productive. Following IMGT convention, CDR3 was defined as the stretch from the second conserved V-encoded cysteine to the conserved J-encoded phenylalanine. The earlier analysis of 450 to 750 of the donors excluded any sequence lacking an unambiguous match to a single V gene segment. In an earlier analysis of roughly 600 of the donors, a V segment was called functional when productive rearrangements were above 56.7%, and segregating when the standard deviation between donors exceeded 5%. A statistical classification framework was developed to diagnose cytomegalovirus status using the catalog of TCR beta chain sequences. In a later analysis, V and J genes were assigned by comparing TCR nucleotide sequences against IMGT/GENE-DB human TR gene sequences. The TCRdist pipeline was used in a later analysis to assign CDR3 sequences and most-parsimonious VDJ recombination scenarios. A later analysis defined each TCR beta chain by its CDR3 amino acid sequence plus V-gene family, and excluded reads lacking a unique V-gene family. In a later analysis, some 600 highly shared, low-generation-probability nucleotide sequences were removed to address suspected cross-contamination and a sequencing artifact. In a later analysis, a clonal expansion index for each public chain was calculated from normalized within-repertoire ranks of inferred template counts. In a later analysis, generation probabilities were computed using a VDJ recombination model fitted to out-of-frame rearrangements, and the results were checked against IGoR. In a later analysis, TCR-TCR, TCR-HLA and TCR-CMV co-occurrence was scored with hypergeometric tests, and a repertoire-size bias correction was applied to TCR pairs. To estimate false discovery rates, a later analysis permuted the HLA or CMV assignments 20 times. In a later analysis, co-occurring TCRs were grouped with DBSCAN, and TCRdist sequence similarity was added when clustering was performed within HLA-allele-positive subsets. Repertoires with fewer than 30,000 or more than 120,000 public chains, plus five repertoires with anomalous nucleotide sharing, were excluded from co-occurrence clustering. As stored in TCRdb, this immuneACCESS dataset retains in-frame rearrangements with V and J assigned. A fraction of the clones does not appear; measured against another copy, unresolved V genes explain less than half of the discrepancy, and the remainder lacks a known reason. The DNA was the basis for D and trimming; V, J and clone size are from that table. The sample table contains approximately 90,000 clones; only one count was recorded for over 75% of them. The ten most abundant clones make up roughly 3% of the sample.

In total, approximately 610 healthy bone marrow donors made up the cohort. At the time of sampling, all cohort members were nominally healthy, though unrecorded immune exposures were likely present. The donor was CMV seronegative and belonged to the group of over 300 seronegative cohort members. A peripheral blood sample was collected from each donor, and TCR beta sequencing was performed on peripheral blood mononuclear cells. The Qiagen DNeasy Blood Extraction Kit was used to extract genomic DNA from the blood cell samples. The chain was built from TRBV29-1 and TRBJ2-3; 7 nucleotides in the junction match TRBD2. This TCR was sampled from a man aged 40-55 years in good health and CMV-seronegative. The material sequenced was PBMCs. The DNA is as follows: TGCAGCGTTGAAGCTGGGGAGGGAGCCACAGATACGCAGTATTTT. It translates as CSVEAGEGATDTQYF.